This T cell receptor (beta chain) derives from a study of CD8 T cells in Susac syndrome (dated by TCRdb to the late 2010s). Context from the whole study: The study used repertoire sequencing to test whether antigen drove CD8+ T cell activation and differentiation in Susac syndrome. The clonality of the CD8+ T cell repertoire was compared across approximately 11 healthy donors, roughly 14 Susac syndrome patients and 15 multiple sclerosis patients.

RNA was extracted with the RNeasy kit and 0.5 to 1 ug was reverse transcribed using random hexamers. The immunoSEQ multiplex PCR assay, which covers 54 Vbeta and 13 Jbeta segments, was used to amplify TCR beta CDR3 regions. PCR amplification bias was corrected by using a synthetic template baseline for primer optimization and computational correction. The original methods were these. Only productive sequences were kept, with reads annotated to V, D and J genes according to IMGT and analyzed in immunoSEQ Analyzer. Clonality was calculated as one minus the Shannon entropy normalized by log2 of the number of productive unique sequences. For each patient and control, public and private clones were evaluated within the 100 most prevalent clones. A clone was defined as Susac-specific if it was absent from the healthy and MS cohorts, from 1052 published viral clones and from other ImmuneACCESS disease sequences. The public reads were reanalyzed by TCRdb: fastp trimming at Q25, MiXCR alignment, in-frame beta chains only. Rows are combined by CDR3 protein, so each entry shows the most common genes and DNA. TCRdb assigned the V and J calls; the authors' analysis was not used. The sample table contains roughly 120,000 distinct CDR3 sequences; only one count was recorded for 93% of them. More than 0.25% of the sample rests with the top ten.

After removal of 4 bases from V and 8 bases from J, the junction retains 7 bases not matched to a gene. The CDR3 has 13 amino acids, counting the end cysteine and phenylalanine. Left in the record is the CDR3 DNA by itself, 39 bases read in frame from the first base. CDR1 and CDR2 are drawn from the germline V gene (reference sequence): MNHEY, SMNVEV. The paper's findings and limits, for the study overall: The TCR sequencing and HLA analysis was acknowledged to have included a relatively small number of individuals.

Comment on this clonotype: It lacks a known antigen. Within one base of it there is no much larger clone, and no base qualities were kept.

Peripheral blood CD8+ and CD4+ T cells from healthy donors, Susac syndrome patients and multiple sclerosis patients were profiled using high-throughput TCR beta sequencing. Multiple sclerosis controls were treatment-naive patients with stable or active relapsing-remitting disease fulfilling revised McDonald criteria. Bulk CD8+ and CD4+ T cells were purified magnetically by negative isolation, whereas CD8+ TEMRA cells were enriched by FACS. Blood was drawn into EDTA tubes, processed within 24 hours, and PBMCs were isolated by density gradient centrifugation. PBMCs intended for TCR sequencing were cryopreserved in liquid nitrogen and thawed later in a water bath at 37 degrees C. The sorted or isolated CD4+, CD8+ and CD8+ TEMRA cells reached a purity of at least 90%.

The rearrangement combines TRBV27 with TRBJ1-2; the central 7 bases match TRBD1. This sequence was found in a human donor with multiple sclerosis. Specimen: CD8+ T cells from PBMCs. The DNA is as follows: TGTGCCAGCAGTTACGACAGGGATGGGGGCTACACCTTC. Translated, it reads CASSYDRDGGYTF.